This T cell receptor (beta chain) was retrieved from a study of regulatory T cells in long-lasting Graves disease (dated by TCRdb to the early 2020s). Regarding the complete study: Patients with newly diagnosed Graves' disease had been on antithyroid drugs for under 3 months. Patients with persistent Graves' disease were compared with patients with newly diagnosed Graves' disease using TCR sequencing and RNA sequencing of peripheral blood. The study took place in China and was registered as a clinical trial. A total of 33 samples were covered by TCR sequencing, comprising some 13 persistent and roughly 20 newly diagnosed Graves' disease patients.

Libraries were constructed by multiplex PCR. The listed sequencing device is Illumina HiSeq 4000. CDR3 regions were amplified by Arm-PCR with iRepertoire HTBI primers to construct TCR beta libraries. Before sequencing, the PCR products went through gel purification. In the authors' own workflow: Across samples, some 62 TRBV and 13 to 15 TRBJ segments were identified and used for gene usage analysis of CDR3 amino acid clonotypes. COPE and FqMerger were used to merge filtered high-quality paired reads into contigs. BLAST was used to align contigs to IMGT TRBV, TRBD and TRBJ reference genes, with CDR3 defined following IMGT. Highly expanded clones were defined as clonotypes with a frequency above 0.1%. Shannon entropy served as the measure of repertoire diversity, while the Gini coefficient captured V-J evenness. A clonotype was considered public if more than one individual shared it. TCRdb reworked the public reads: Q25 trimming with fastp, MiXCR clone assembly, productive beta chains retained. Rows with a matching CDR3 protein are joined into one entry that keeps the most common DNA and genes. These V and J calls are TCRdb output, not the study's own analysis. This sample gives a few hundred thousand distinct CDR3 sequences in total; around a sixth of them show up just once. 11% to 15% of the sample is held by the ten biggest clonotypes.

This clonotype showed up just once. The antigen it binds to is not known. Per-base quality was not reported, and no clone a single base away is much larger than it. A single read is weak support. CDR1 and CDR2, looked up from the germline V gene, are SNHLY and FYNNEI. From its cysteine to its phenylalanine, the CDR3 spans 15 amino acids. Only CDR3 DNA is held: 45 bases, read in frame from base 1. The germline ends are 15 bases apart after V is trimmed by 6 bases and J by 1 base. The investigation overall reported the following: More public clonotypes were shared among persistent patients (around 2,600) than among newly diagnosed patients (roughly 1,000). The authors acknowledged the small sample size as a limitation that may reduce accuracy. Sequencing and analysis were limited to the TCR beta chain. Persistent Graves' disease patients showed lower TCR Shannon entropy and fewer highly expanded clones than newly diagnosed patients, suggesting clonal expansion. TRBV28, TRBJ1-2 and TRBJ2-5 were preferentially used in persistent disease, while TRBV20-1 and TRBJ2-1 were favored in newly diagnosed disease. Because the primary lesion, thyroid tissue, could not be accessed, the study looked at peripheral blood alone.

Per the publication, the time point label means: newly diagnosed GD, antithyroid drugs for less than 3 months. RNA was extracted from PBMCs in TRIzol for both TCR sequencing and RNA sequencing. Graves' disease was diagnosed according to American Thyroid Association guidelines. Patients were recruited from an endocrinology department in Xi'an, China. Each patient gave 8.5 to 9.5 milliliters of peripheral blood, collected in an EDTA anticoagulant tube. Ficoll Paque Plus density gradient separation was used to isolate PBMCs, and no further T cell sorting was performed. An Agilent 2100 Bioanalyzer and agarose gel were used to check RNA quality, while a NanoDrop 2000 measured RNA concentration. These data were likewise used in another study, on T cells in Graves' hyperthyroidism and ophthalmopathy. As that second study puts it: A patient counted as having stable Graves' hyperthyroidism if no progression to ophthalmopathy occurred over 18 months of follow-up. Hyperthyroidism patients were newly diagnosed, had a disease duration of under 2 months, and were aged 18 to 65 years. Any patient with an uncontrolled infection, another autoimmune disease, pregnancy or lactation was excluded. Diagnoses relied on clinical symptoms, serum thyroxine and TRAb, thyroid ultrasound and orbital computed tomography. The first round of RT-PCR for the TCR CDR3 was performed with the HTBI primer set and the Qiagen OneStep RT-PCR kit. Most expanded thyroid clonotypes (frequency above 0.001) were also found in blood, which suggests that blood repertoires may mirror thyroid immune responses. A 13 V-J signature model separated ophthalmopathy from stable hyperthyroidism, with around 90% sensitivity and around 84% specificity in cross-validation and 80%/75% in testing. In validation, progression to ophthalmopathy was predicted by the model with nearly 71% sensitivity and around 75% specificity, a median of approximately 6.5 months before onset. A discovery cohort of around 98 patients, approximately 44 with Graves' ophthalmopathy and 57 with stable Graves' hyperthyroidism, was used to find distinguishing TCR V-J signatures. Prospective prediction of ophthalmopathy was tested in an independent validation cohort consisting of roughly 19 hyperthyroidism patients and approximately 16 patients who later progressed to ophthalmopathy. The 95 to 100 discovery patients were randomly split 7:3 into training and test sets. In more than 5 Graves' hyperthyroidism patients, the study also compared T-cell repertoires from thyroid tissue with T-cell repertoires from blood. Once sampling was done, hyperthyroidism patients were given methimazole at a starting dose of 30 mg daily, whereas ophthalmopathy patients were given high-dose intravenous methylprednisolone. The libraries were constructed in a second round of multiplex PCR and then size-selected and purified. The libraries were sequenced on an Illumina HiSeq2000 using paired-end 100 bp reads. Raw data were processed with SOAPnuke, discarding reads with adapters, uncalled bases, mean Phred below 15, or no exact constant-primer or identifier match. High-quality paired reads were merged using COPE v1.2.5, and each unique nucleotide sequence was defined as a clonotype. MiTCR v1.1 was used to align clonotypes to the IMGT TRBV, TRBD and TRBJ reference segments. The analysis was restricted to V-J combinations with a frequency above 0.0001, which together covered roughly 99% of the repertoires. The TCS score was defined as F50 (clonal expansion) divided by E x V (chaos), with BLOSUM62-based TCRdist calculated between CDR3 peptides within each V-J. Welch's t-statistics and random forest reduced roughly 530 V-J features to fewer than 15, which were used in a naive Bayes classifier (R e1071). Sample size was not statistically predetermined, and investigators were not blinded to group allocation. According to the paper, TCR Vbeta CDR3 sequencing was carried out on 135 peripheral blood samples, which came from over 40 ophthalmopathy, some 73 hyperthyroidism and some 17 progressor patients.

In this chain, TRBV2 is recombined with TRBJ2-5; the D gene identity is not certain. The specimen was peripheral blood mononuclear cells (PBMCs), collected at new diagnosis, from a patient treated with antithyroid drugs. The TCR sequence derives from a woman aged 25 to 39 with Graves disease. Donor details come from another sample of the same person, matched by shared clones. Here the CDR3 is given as CASRQTDGAQETQYF. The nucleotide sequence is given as TGTGCCAGCAGGCAAACTGACGGCGCCCAAGAGACCCAGTACTTC. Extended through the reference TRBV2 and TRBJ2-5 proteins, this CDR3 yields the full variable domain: EPEVTQTPSHQVTQMGQEVILRCVPISNHLYFYWYRQILGQKVEFLVSFYNNEISEKSEIFDDQFSVERPDGSNFTLKIRSTKLEDSAMYFCASRQTDGAQETQYFGPGTRLLVL.